This TCR beta chain came from a study of OX40 agonist ivuxolimab in advanced cancers. Assay: immunoSEQ multiplex PCR; the TCRdb copy retains only in-frame clones and omits some. The profile shows more than 30,000 clones, 86% of them singletons. In germline, CDR1 is MNHEY, CDR2 SVGAGI. V lost 5 bases to trimming and J lost 5 bases, with 16 bases between them. The CDR3 has 14 residues. This clonotype was sampled from an adult with an advanced solid tumor such as melanoma, head and neck, liver or kidney cancer. The sequenced sample was CD4+ or CD8+ T cells sorted from blood, obtained in a trial of the OX40 agonist ivuxolimab. The rearrangement joins TRBV6-5 to TRBJ2-7; D tentatively reads TRBD1 or TRBD2 (6 bases each). The DNA of the CDR3 is TGTGCCAGCAGTCCCTTGGAGGGGGAGAACGAGCAGTACTTC. Protein: CASSPLEGENEQYF.